Each of the 32 T cell receptor beta chains below was sequenced from the same sample in a study of T cell responses to AZD1222 COVID-19 vaccine. Sequencing was performed with immunoSEQ multiplex PCR; in TCRdb, only in-frame clones are kept and a portion is missing. The repertoire holds about 180,000 clones, about 93% seen once, with 1% in the top ten. The source was peripheral blood, collected 28 days after the second dose of the MenACWY control vaccine. Source of these receptors: an adult who received the MenACWY meningococcal vaccine as a control.

This clone occurred a few times. The chain has TRBV19 and TRBJ2-3, with 8 positions matching TRBD2. The J segment lost 3 bases and the V segment lost 3 bases, leaving 8 bases of the junction unmatched. The germline CDR1 and CDR2 sequences are LNHDA and SQIVND (reference sequence). The length of the CDR3 is 16 residues. As DNA, the CDR3 is TGTGCCAGTAGTATCGCGGGGGGCTGGACTACAGATACGCAGTATTTT. This gives the protein CASSIAGGWTTDTQYF.

The chain uses TRBV6-5 and TRBJ1-3; D call uncertain. Germline V gene sequence: CDR1 MNHEY, CDR2 SVGAGI. This CDR3 region has 14 residues. V was trimmed by 7 bases and J by 0 bases, leaving 10 bases between them. The CDR3 sequence is CASTFRLSGNTIYF. CDR3 sequence (DNA): TGTGCCAGCACATTCCGACTCTCTGGAAACACCATATATTTT.

V and J are TRBV9 and TRBJ1-1, with D perhaps matching TRBD1 (6 bases). Deletions cut 2 bases from V and 1 base from J, with 9 bases between. Germline CDR1 reads SGDLS; CDR2 reads YYNGEE. The CDR3 consists of 14 residues. The CDR3 loop reads CASSVGTQNTEAFF. As DNA, the CDR3 is TGTGCCAGCAGCGTTGGGACACAGAACACTGAAGCTTTCTTT.

This chain uses TRBV7-9 with TRBJ2-1; 16 nucleotides match TRBD2. The V segment lost 2 bases and the J segment 7 bases; nucleotides outside the gene matches: 2. The V gene's germline CDR1 is SEHNR and CDR2 FQNEAQ (reference sequence). The CDR3 loop spans 16 amino acids. The CDR3 nucleotides are TGTGCCAGCAGCTTATGGGGACTAGCGGGGGGGAATGAGCAGTTCTTC. It is translated as CASSLWGLAGGNEQFF. Full variable domain (remainder filled in from reference TRBV7-9 and TRBJ2-1): DTGVSQNPRHKITKRGQNVTFRCDPISEHNRLYWYRQTLGQGPEFLTYFQNEAQLEKSRLLSDRFSAERPKGSFSTLEIQRTEQGDSAMYLCASSLWGLAGGNEQFFGPGTRLTVL.

The chain couples TRBV2 to TRBJ2-5; D ambiguous. Looked up from germline, CDR1 is SNHLY and CDR2 is FYNNEI. The CDR3 spans 11 residues. Trimming removed 6 bases at V and 8 bases at J, with 10 bases between. The CDR3 DNA reads TGTGCCAGCAGGGAACCCGGCACCCAGTACTTC. Translated, it gives CASREPGTQYF.

With regard to this clone: At one of its ends the junction is not consistent with the germline gene, which may arise from a read error. The chain uses TRBV28 and TRBJ1-1; unclear D gene. CDR3 length equals 13 residues. CDR1 is MDHEN and CDR2 is SYDVKM in the germline V gene. CDR3 in DNA: TGCGTAACCCGAGACCCGTTAGGGACTGAAGCTTTCTTT. Its protein is CVTRDPLGTEAFF.

V usage is TRBV3-1 (or the pseudogene TRBV3-2) and J usage is TRBJ2-2; D is unclear. CDR1 is LGHDT and CDR2 is YNNKEL in the germline V gene (reference sequence). The CDR3 extends over 14 amino acids. Trimming stripped 3 bases from V and 3 bases from J, with 8 bases between. The CDR3 DNA follows: TGTGCCAGCAGCCAGAATACGGACACCGGGGAGCTGTTTTTT. It translates to CASSQNTDTGELFF.

This chain links TRBV6-6 with TRBJ1-6, with 7 bases aligning to TRBD1. Trimming cost V 6 bases and J 7 bases; bases outside gene matches: 3. This CDR3 is built from 13 residues. The V gene's germline CDR1 is MNHNY and CDR2 SVGAGI (reference sequence). CDR3 coding DNA: TGTGCCAGCAGCCCAGGGGGGAATTCACCCCTCCACTTT. It specifies CASSPGGNSPLHF.

This clone has only one observation. This chain connects TRBV21-1 to TRBJ2-7. TRBV21-1 is annotated as a pseudogene. This CDR3 comprises 12 residues. CDR3 in amino acids: CASSKAGDEQYF. The CDR3 nucleotides read TGTGCCAGCAGCAAAGCGGGGGACGAGCAGTACTTC.

This clone occurred a few times. The chain recombines TRBV6-5 with TRBJ1-1, with D possibly TRBD1 on 5 matching bases. The CDR3 has 13 residues. Germline loops: CDR1 MNHEY, CDR2 SVGAGI. Trimming left V 11 bases short and J 0 bases short, with 13 bases between. DNA for the CDR3: TGTGCCGCATCCTGGGGGATGAACACTGAAGCTTTCTTT. Translated, it gives CAASWGMNTEAFF.

The chain has TRBV5-1 and TRBJ1-1, with TRBD1 identical over 7 bases. Germline CDR1 is SGHRS and CDR2 is YFSETQ. After removal of 0 bases from V and 3 bases from J, the junction contained 5 bases not matched to a gene. The CDR3 is 15 amino acids. The CDR3 is CASSLAPGGYTEAFF. The CDR3, as DNA: TGCGCCAGCAGCTTGGCACCAGGGGGGTACACTGAAGCTTTCTTT.

This rearrangement joins TRBV6-2 or TRBV6-3 to TRBJ2-7, with D unclear. The CDR3 has 11 residues. Germline CDR1 MNHEY, CDR2 SVGEGT. V was trimmed by 1 base and J by 3 bases, leaving 1 base between them. CDR3 nucleotides: TGTGCCAGCAGTTACTTCTACGAGCAGTACTTC. Translating it yields CASSYFYEQYF.

J is TRBJ1-6 and V is TRBV18, with 7 bases matching TRBD1. Germline-derived CDR1 and CDR2 are KGHSH and LQKENI. The length of the CDR3 is 13 residues. V trimming: 6 bases; J trimming: 7 bases; junction bases outside the gene matches: 3. CDR3 loop: CASSDRANSPLHF. CDR3 sequence (DNA): TGTGCCAGCTCCGACAGGGCGAATTCACCCCTCCACTTT. The whole variable domain, filled in from reference TRBV18 and TRBJ1-6, reads NAGVMQNPRHLVRRRGQEARLRCSPMKGHSHVYWYRQLPEEGLKFMVYLQKENIIDESGMPKERFSAEFPKEGPSILRIQQVVRGDSAAYFCASSDRANSPLHFGNGTRLTVT.

J is TRBJ2-7 and V is TRBV28; possibly TRBD1 for D (6 bases). CDR1 and CDR2 (germline): MDHEN, SYDVKM. Trimming pared 8 bases from V and 2 bases from J, leaving 10 bases between. CDR3 size: 12 residues. The CDR3: CASPTGPYEQYF. Written as DNA, the CDR3 is TGTGCCAGCCCGACAGGTCCCTACGAGCAGTACTTC.

The chain joins TRBV10-3 to TRBJ1-6; D is unresolved. CDR1 and CDR2 (germline): ENHRY, SYGVKD. The germline V and J ends were trimmed by 2 bases and 9 bases, with 5 bases remaining between them. The CDR3 contains 12 residues. In DNA form, the CDR3 reads TGTGCCATCAGTGAGGCGGTTTCACCCCTCCACTTT. This gives the protein CAISEAVSPLHF.

The chain has TRBV19 and TRBJ1-2; TRBD1 matches 8 bases. This CDR3 region has 15 residues. Germline lookup yields CDR1 LNHDA and CDR2 SQIVND (reference sequence). V lost 5 bases to trimming and J lost 3 bases; unmatched junction nucleotides: 8. As DNA, the CDR3 is TGTGCCAGTAGTCCTGGACAGGGTCCTTACTATGGCTACACCTTC. It is translated as CASSPGQGPYYGYTF.

The CDR3 DNA follows: TGTGCCAGCAGCTTTCAGGGACGGAACACTGAAGCTTTCTTT. The encoded protein is CASSFQGRNTEAFF. The rearrangement joins TRBV27 to TRBJ1-1, with D maybe TRBD1 (5 bases). The CDR3 is 14 residues long. Germline V gene data show CDR1 as MNHEY and CDR2 as SMNVEV (reference sequence). The V end lost 6 bases, the J end lost 1 base, and 12 bases lay between the germline ends.

The chain has TRBV5-1 and TRBJ1-4, with unresolved D. Germline loops: CDR1 SGHRS, CDR2 YFSETQ. Trimming took 3 bases from V and 4 from J, leaving 13 bases between them. This CDR3 region has 15 residues. The chain's CDR3 is CASSYTTAGNEKLFF. The DNA of the CDR3 is TGCGCCAGCAGCTACACTACTGCGGGTAATGAAAAACTGTTTTTT.

V gene TRBV2 combines with J gene TRBJ1-2; TRBD1 aligns across 10 bases. The V gene's germline CDR1 is SNHLY and CDR2 FYNNEI. The CDR3 runs 12 residues. V was clipped by 8 bases and J by 7 bases; unmatched bases: 4. The CDR3 here is CASDRGRGGYTF. The CDR3 nucleotides read TGTGCCAGCGACAGGGGGCGCGGTGGCTACACCTTC.

The genes are TRBV14 and TRBJ1-2, with D perhaps TRBD1 (5 bases). CDR1 and CDR2 (germline): SGHDN, FVKESK. V lost 1 base, J lost 3 bases, and 6 bases lay in between. The CDR3 has 13 residues. This chain's CDR3 is CASSQVQDYGYTF. The CDR3 DNA reads TGTGCCAGCAGCCAAGTACAGGACTATGGCTACACCTTC.

The CDR3 region has the DNA TGTGCCAGCTCACCACCGGCGGGGGGCCCAGGGAATGAGCAGTTCTTC. Amino acids: CASSPPAGGPGNEQFF. The chain has TRBV18 and TRBJ2-1; 8 bases fit TRBD2. This CDR3 comprises 16 residues. Per the germline V gene, CDR1 is KGHSH and CDR2 is LQKENI. V trimming: 0 bases; J trimming: 7 bases; junction bases outside the gene matches: 8.

V is TRBV7-9 and J is TRBJ2-2, with D hard to call. The length of the CDR3 is 15 residues. Germline CDR1 and CDR2: SEHNR and FQNEAQ (reference sequence). V was clipped by 0 bases and J by 4 bases, with 9 bases between them. CDR3 residues: CASSLAAGGTGELFF. Here the CDR3 DNA reads TGTGCCAGCAGCTTAGCGGCAGGTGGCACCGGGGAGCTGTTTTTT.

This rearrangement joins TRBV7-2 to TRBJ2-6; the D gene could be TRBD1 or TRBD2 (6 bases each). The germline CDR1 and CDR2 sequences are SGHTA and FQGNSA. V lost 5 bases and J lost 2, with 16 bases in between. CDR3 length: 17 amino acids. The CDR3 DNA is TGTGCCAGCAGCCACGCGTTAGGGGGGCCTGGGGCCAACGTCCTGACTTTC. This translates into CASSHALGGPGANVLTF.

V is TRBV7-3 and J is TRBJ2-5; 9 bases match TRBD1. Germline-derived CDR1 and CDR2 are SGHTA and FQGTGA. This CDR3 has 13 amino acids. After removal of 5 bases from V and 4 bases from J, the junction contained 2 bases not matched to a gene. The DNA of the CDR3 is TGTGCCAGCAGCGCGGACAGGGGAGAGACCCAGTACTTC. Translation gives CASSADRGETQYF.

The chain has TRBV2 and TRBJ1-4; TRBD1 agrees at 8 bases. The CDR3 sequence is 15 residues long. The V gene end was trimmed by 7 bases and the J gene end by 7 bases; junction bases not matched to a gene: 11. CDR1 and CDR2 from the germline V gene are SNHLY and FYNNEI. CDR3 nucleotide sequence: TGTGCCAGCAACGGACAGGGAGGCGAGGCTGAAAAACTGTTTTTT. This codes for CASNGQGGEAEKLFF.

V usage is TRBV3-1 (or the pseudogene TRBV3-2) and J usage is TRBJ2-7, with 11 bases aligning to TRBD1. V shed 4 bases, J shed 4 bases, and the junction held 6 bases outside the gene matches. The CDR3 spans 15 residues. The germline V gene has CDR1 LGHDT and CDR2 YNNKEL (reference sequence). As DNA, the CDR3 is TGTGCCAGCAGCCCTTCTGGGACAGGGGGGTACGAGCAGTACTTC. It translates to CASSPSGTGGYEQYF.

CDR3 DNA sequence: TGTGCCAGCAGTTACCCGAGGGTCAGATTGAACACTGAAGCTTTCTTT. This encodes CASSYPRVRLNTEAFF. V usage is TRBV6-6 and J usage is TRBJ1-1; D is uncertain. Germline V gene lookup returns CDR1 MNHNY and CDR2 SVGAGI (reference sequence). The ends were cut back, 2 bases at V and 0 bases at J, with 13 bases in the middle. The CDR3 totals 16 residues.

This clone was picked up a small number of times. V and J are TRBV12-5 and TRBJ2-5, with 7 bases lining up with TRBD2. The trim removed 2 bases at V and 5 bases at J, leaving 11 bases unmatched. Germline values: CDR1 LGHNT, CDR2 FRNRAP. This CDR3 contains 16 residues. The CDR3 protein is CASGLYGLVRLETQYF. The CDR3 region has the DNA TGTGCTAGTGGTTTGTATGGACTAGTTCGGTTGGAGACCCAGTACTTC.

The V and J genes are TRBV28 and TRBJ1-6, with 10 bases that match TRBD1. The V segment lost 4 bases and the J segment 4 bases; nucleotides outside the gene matches: 4. The CDR3 runs to 16 residues. CDR1 is MDHEN and CDR2 is SYDVKM in the germline V gene. The CDR3 spells CASSSTGGSYNSPLHF. The CDR3 DNA follows: TGTGCCAGCAGTTCGACAGGGGGCTCTTATAATTCACCCCTCCACTTT.

This chain uses TRBV4-2 with TRBJ1-2, with 7 bases aligning to TRBD1. V was clipped by 1 base and J by 0 bases; unmatched bases: 2. The CDR3 has 15 amino acids. Germline V CDR1 and CDR2: LGHNA, YNFKEQ. CDR3 in amino acids: CASSQGQGANYGYTF. The CDR3 DNA follows: TGTGCCAGCAGCCAAGGACAGGGAGCTAACTATGGCTACACCTTC.

This clone has only one observation. The gene calls are TRBV11-2 and TRBJ2-3; 12 nucleotides line up with TRBD2. Germline-derived CDR1 and CDR2 are SGHAT and FQNNGV. The CDR3 loop spans 17 amino acids. Losses at the gene ends were 3 bases for V and 2 bases for J; bases not matched to a gene: 6. The CDR3 nucleotides are TGTGCCAGCAGCTTTCAAGGACTAGCGGGGACCACAGATACGCAGTATTTT. This translates into CASSFQGLAGTTDTQYF. Variable domain in full (rest from reference TRBV11-2 and TRBJ2-3): EAGVAQSPRYKIIEKRQSVAFWCNPISGHATLYWYQQILGQGPKLLIQFQNNGVVDDSQLPKDRFSAERLKGVDSTLKIQPAKLEDSAVYLCASSFQGLAGTTDTQYFGPGTRLTVL.

The rearrangement links TRBV12-3 or TRBV12-4 to TRBJ1-1; D unresolved. The CDR3 loop spans 13 amino acids. Trimming removed 6 bases at V and 1 base at J, with 9 bases between. As DNA, the CDR3 is TGTGCCAGCAGCTCGGCCCCGAACACTGAAGCTTTCTTT. Its protein is CASSSAPNTEAFF.